This T cell receptor beta chain was observed in a study of blood T cell repertoires in COVID-19. Across the study: The United States, Italy and Spain supplied acute and convalescent COVID-19 samples. T cells, B-cell-depleted T cells, or PBMCs provided the cDNA or gDNA that served as material.

How the authors handled the data: Cell counts per sample came from amplifying reference gene primers. Clones were read by immunoSEQ multiplex PCR, and TCRdb kept only the in-frame ones, dropping some. Clone size and V and J calls were adopted from that table, with D and trimming inferred from the DNA. This sample has just over 35,000 clones, with 70% to 90% found just once. This CDR3 has 12 amino acids. Trimming pared 6 bases from V and 6 bases from J, leaving 15 bases between. Germline CDR1 is SQVTM and CDR2 is ANQGSEA. The sequence was collected from a human donor in a cohort sampled during active or convalescent COVID-19. The donor label of this sample is uncertain. The chain employs TRBV29-1 and TRBJ2-7; tentatively, D is TRBD2 (5 bases). Sequenced sample: peripheral blood. The CDR3 DNA is TGCAGCGTAGGTAGGAGGTCTGGCGAGCAGTACTTC. This translates into CSVGRRSGEQYF.